This T cell receptor (beta chain) was retrieved from a study of T cell responses to AZD1222 COVID-19 vaccine. Findings and limits, study-wide: Seropositivity was recorded at baseline in only 6 or 7 AZD1222 recipients. Spike-specific TCR breadth and depth went up after people got two AZD1222 doses. Donors were mostly white British, more females; clonal diversity possibly underestimated. Reportedly, close to half of spike-specific TCRs are directed against unmutated variant regions.

With 2 bases removed from V and 0 bases from J, the gap between germline ends came to 7 bases. CDR1 and CDR2 (germline): SNHLY, FYNNEI. The CDR3 runs to 15 residues. Note on this clone: The antigen remains unidentified.

Libraries were prepared by immunoSEQ multiplex PCR; TCRdb keeps only in-frame clonotypes and omits some of them. This table has about 99,000 clones, roughly nine tenths appearing once. This sample comprised peripheral blood, obtained 28 days after the second AZD1222 dose. The receptor was isolated from an adult who received the AZD1222 COVID-19 vaccine. The V call is TRBV2, the J call TRBJ1-4; possibly TRBD1 for D (6 bases). Written as DNA, the CDR3 is TGTGCCAGCAGTGAATGGGGGCCAACTAATGAAAAACTGTTTTTT. It specifies CASSEWGPTNEKLFF.